The rows below give T cell receptor beta chains drawn from one sample of a study of T cells in Graves' hyperthyroidism and ophthalmopathy. MiXCR, run by TCRdb on the multiplex PCR reads, gives a single entry per CDR3 protein. The profile covers about 700,000 distinct CDR3 sequences, with approximately 15% appearing a single time and roughly 10% taken by the ten largest. The sequenced sample was blood. These receptors originate from a woman under 30 with Graves' hyperthyroidism. The CDR3 runs from the conserved cysteine through the conserved F or W. A D gene is named only where the DNA matches it firmly. Clone size is not always given. Where it is, it says once, few, many or a class for expanded clones.

NA TRBJ1-2 NA TRBV4-1 CASSRQDGANYGYTF TGCGCCAGCAGCCGCCAGGACGGGGCTAACTATGGCTACACCTTC
NA TRBJ1-3 few TRBV20-1 CSVSRQGPPGNTIYF TGCAGTGTAAGCCGCCAGGGGCCCCCTGGAAACACCATATATTTT
NA TRBJ2-1 NA TRBV10-3 CAIGSTGPKSSYNEQFF TGTGCCATCGGGTCTACCGGGCCCAAGAGCTCCTACAATGAGCAGTTCTTC
TRBD1 TRBJ1-5 NA TRBV7-8 CASSPTTGGNQPQHF TGTGCCAGCAGCCCTACGACAGGGGGCAATCAGCCCCAGCATTTT
TRBD2 TRBJ2-1 many TRBV7-2 CASSFRLAEQFF TGTGCCAGCAGCTTTCGACTAGCAGAGCAGTTCTTC
NA TRBJ2-3 few TRBV27 CASSLGGRPDTQYF TGTGCCAGCAGTCTCGGGGGGCGCCCAGATACGCAGTATTTT
NA TRBJ2-7 many TRBV18 CASSLHPGFEQYF TGTGCCAGCTCACTCCACCCCGGGTTCGAGCAGTACTTC
NA TRBJ2-5 many TRBV24-1 CATSDLSGIKETQYF TGTGCCACCAGTGATTTGTCCGGGATAAAAGAGACCCAGTACTTC
TRBD1 TRBJ1-5 many TRBV30 CAWSGQGARNQPQHF TGTGCCTGGAGCGGACAGGGGGCGCGGAATCAGCCCCAGCATTTT
NA TRBJ2-2 few TRBV12-3/TRBV12-4 CAGGMELGTGELFF TGTGCCGGGGGTATGGAACTGGGAACCGGGGAGCTGTTTTTT
NA TRBJ2-3 NA TRBV27 CASSSGTAQDTQYF TGTGCCAGCAGTAGCGGGACAGCTCAAGATACGCAGTATTTT
NA TRBJ1-1 many TRBV12-3/TRBV12-4 CASSPLAGADTEAFF TGTGCCAGCAGTCCTTTGGCAGGCGCTGACACTGAAGCTTTCTTT
TRBD2 TRBJ2-2 many TRBV27 CASSLWGLAGGYTGELFF TGTGCCAGCAGTTTATGGGGACTAGCGGGAGGTTACACCGGGGAGCTGTTTTTT
NA TRBJ2-1 NA TRBV6-1 CASNPLEEYGNEQFF TGTGCCAGCAATCCCCTAGAGGAGTACGGCAATGAGCAGTTCTTC
NA TRBJ2-2 many TRBV12-3/TRBV12-4 CASSLKGTGELFF TGTGCCAGCAGTTTGAAGGGCACCGGGGAGCTGTTTTTT
NA TRBJ2-6 many TRBV6-2/TRBV6-3 CASSATGSGANVLTF TGTGCCAGCAGCGCCACAGGGTCCGGGGCCAACGTCCTGACTTTC
TRBD1 TRBJ1-5 NA TRBV27 CASSTTGTGGNQPQHF TGTGCCAGCAGTACAACCGGGACAGGGGGAAATCAGCCCCAGCATTTT
NA TRBJ1-2 NA TRBV20-1 CSARDRRQNYGYTF TGCAGTGCTAGAGACCGCAGACAGAACTATGGCTACACCTTC
NA TRBJ2-2 NA TRBV12-3/TRBV12-4 CATSPSYKTGGLFF TGTGCCACTTCCCCCAGCTACAAAACCGGGGGGCTGTTTTTT
TRBD1 TRBJ1-4 few TRBV30 CAWNSQTGLNEKLFF TGTGCCTGGAACTCCCAGACAGGGCTAAATGAAAAACTGTTTTTT
NA TRBJ1-1 many TRBV12-3/TRBV12-4 CASSLNVNTEAFF TGTGCCAGCAGTTTAAACGTGAACACTGAAGCTTTCTTT
NA TRBJ1-6 few TRBV20-1 CSARLPGIQTSSYNSPLHF TGCAGTGCTAGATTACCGGGAATACAAACGAGCTCCTATAATTCACCCCTCCACTTT
NA TRBJ2-2 NA TRBV13 CASSQTPGVGTGELFF TGTGCCAGCAGCCAGACCCCCGGAGTGGGCACCGGGGAGCTGTTTTTT
TRBD1 TRBJ2-1 many TRBV20-1 CSASGGPGQGQNEQFF TGCAGTGCTAGTGGGGGCCCGGGACAGGGGCAGAATGAGCAGTTCTTC
NA TRBJ1-5 few TRBV28 CASKLPGQPQHF TGTGCCAGCAAGCTTCCCGGTCAGCCCCAGCATTTT
NA TRBJ2-2 NA TRBV14 CASSQESWTGELFF TGTGCCAGCAGCCAAGAGTCGTGGACCGGGGAGCTGTTTTTT
NA TRBJ2-7 many TRBV2 CASSELSYEQYF TGTGCCAGCAGTGAACTCTCCTACGAGCAGTACTTC
NA TRBJ2-2 many TRBV12-3/TRBV12-4 CATGIPPSSNTGELFF TGTGCCACCGGGATCCCACCGAGCTCGAACACCGGGGAGCTGTTTTTT
NA TRBJ1-3 NA TRBV28 CASSSPTETGGGGNTIYF TGTGCCAGCAGTTCCCCGACCGAGACAGGCGGAGGTGGAAACACCATATACTTT
TRBD1 TRBJ1-5 many TRBV18 CASSLLRGQGQPQHF TGTGCCAGCTCACTTCTCAGGGGGCAAGGACAGCCCCAGCATTTT
TRBD2 TRBJ2-5 many TRBV28 CASSLLAGGPGETQYF TGTGCCAGCAGTTTGCTAGCGGGAGGGCCGGGGGAGACCCAGTACTTC
NA TRBJ2-3 many TRBV4-1 CASSQALRGTDTQYF TGCGCCAGCAGCCAAGCCCTACGCGGCACAGATACGCAGTATTTT
TRBD1 TRBJ2-1 many TRBV2 CASNPRTGRHEQFF TGTGCCAGCAACCCTAGGACAGGGAGGCATGAGCAGTTCTTC
TRBD1 TRBJ2-7 many TRBV13 CASSSRTGNYEQYF TGTGCCAGCAGCTCGAGGACAGGGAACTACGAGCAGTACTTC
NA TRBJ1-2 many TRBV24-1 CATSDLAGYTF TGTGCCACCAGTGATTTGGCCGGCTACACCTTC
TRBD1 TRBJ2-4 NA TRBV24-1 CATSESTGKNIQYF TGTGCCACCAGTGAGTCGACAGGGAAAAACATTCAGTACTTC
NA TRBJ2-5 NA TRBV7-9 CASSRIHTGISVETQYF TGTGCCAGCAGCCGAATACATACCGGGATATCAGTAGAGACCCAGTACTTC
NA TRBJ2-5 few TRBV6-1 CASSPAGTNSMWYF TGTGCCAGCAGCCCTGCTGGGACCAATTCGATGTGGTACTTC
NA TRBJ2-5 NA TRBV7-9 CASSLLEGQYF TGTGCCAGCAGCTTATTGGAAGGCCAGTACTTC
NA TRBJ2-3 few TRBV27 CASSPAWRGTDTQYF TGTGCCAGCAGTCCAGCATGGAGGGGCACAGATACGCAGTATTTT
TRBD2 TRBJ2-1 NA TRBV7-9 CASSSPTGTREVAEQFF TGTGCCAGCAGCTCACCGACCGGGACTAGGGAGGTAGCTGAGCAGTTCTTC
TRBD2 TRBJ2-3 NA TRBV30 CAWSVSRTSGSPSTQYF TGTGCCTGGAGTGTTTCCAGGACTAGCGGGAGCCCCAGTACGCAGTATTTT
NA TRBJ1-5 many TRBV19 CASTDSNQPQHF TGTGCCAGCACCGATAGCAATCAGCCCCAGCATTTT
NA TRBJ2-2 NA TRBV9 CASSVAFPGRGTWNTGELFF TGTGCCAGCAGCGTAGCCTTCCCTGGCCGGGGGACTTGGAACACCGGGGAGCTGTTTTTT
TRBD1 TRBJ1-1 few TRBV5-1 CASSYQTGRLNTEAFF TGCGCCAGCAGCTATCAGACAGGGAGGTTAAACACTGAAGCTTTCTTT
NA TRBJ1-1 few TRBV7-2 CASSHPATELSAFF TGTGCCAGCAGCCACCCCGCGACAGAACTCTCGGCTTTCTTT
NA TRBJ2-5 many TRBV7-6 CASSLDFGSGETQYF TGTGCCAGCAGCTTAGATTTCGGGAGTGGAGAGACCCAGTACTTC